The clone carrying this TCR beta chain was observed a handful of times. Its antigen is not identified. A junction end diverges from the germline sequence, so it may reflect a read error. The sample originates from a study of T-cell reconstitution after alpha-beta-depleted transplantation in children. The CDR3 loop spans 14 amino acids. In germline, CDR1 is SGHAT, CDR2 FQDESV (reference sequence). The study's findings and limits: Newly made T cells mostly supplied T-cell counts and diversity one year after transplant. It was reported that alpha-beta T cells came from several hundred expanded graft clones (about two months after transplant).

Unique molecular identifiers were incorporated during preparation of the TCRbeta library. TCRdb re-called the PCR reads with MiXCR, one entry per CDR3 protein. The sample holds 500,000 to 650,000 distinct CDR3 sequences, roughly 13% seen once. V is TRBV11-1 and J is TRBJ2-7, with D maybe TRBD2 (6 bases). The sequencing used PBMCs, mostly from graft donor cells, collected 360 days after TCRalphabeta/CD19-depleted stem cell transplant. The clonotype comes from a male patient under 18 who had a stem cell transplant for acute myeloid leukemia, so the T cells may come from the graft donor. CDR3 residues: CACRFEAGNYEQYF. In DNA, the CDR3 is TGTGCCTGCAGGTTCGAGGCGGGAAACTACGAGCAGTACTTC.